This T cell receptor beta chain was sequenced in a study of shared clonotypes between healthy human individuals. CD45RO-negative, CCR7-selected cells formed the naive CD8 fraction, which excluded terminally differentiated effector memory CD45RA+ cells. Donors were Caucasian adults residing in Nashville, Tennessee, USA. Several immunoSEQ plates received, in even portions, the genomic DNA of each subset. The method was immunoSEQ multiplex PCR; TCRdb's version includes in-frame clones alone and lacks a portion of them. The sample consists of approximately 2,000,000 clones, 80% to 95% of them appearing once. Trimming cost V 5 bases and J 2 bases; bases outside gene matches: 5. This CDR3 comprises 15 residues. Germline assignment: CDR1 SEHNR and CDR2 FQNEAQ (reference sequence).

The chain carries TRBV7-9 and TRBJ2-7; 11 bases map to TRBD2. The sequencing sample was made of naive CD8+ T cells from PBMCs. This receptor was identified in a man in his late teens or twenties in good health. Some clones in this sample may be carry-over from other donors' samples. The CDR3 loop reads CASSPSGRTAYEQYF. The CDR3 coding sequence is TGTGCCAGCAGCCCTAGCGGGAGGACCGCCTACGAGCAGTACTTC. Combining the CDR3 with reference TRBV7-9 and TRBJ2-7 gives the whole variable domain DTGVSQNPRHKITKRGQNVTFRCDPISEHNRLYWYRQTLGQGPEFLTYFQNEAQLEKSRLLSDRFSAERPKGSFSTLEIQRTEQGDSAMYLCASSPSGRTAYEQYFGPGTRLTVT.